These T cell receptor beta chains were read from a single sample in a study of vaccination and CD4 T cells after COVID-19. MiXCR, run by TCRdb on the PCR reads, gives a single entry per CDR3 protein. The top ten clones hold 7% to 8.5% of a sample with 15,000 to 20,000 distinct CDR3 sequences, approximately 41% of them seen once. What these receptors recognize is not known. Material for sequencing was CD4+ T cells from blood, cultured in vitro. The receptors were gathered from a human donor who had recovered from COVID-19. Both conserved end residues are part of each CDR3. D genes are given only for firm matches. Clone size appears in some rows only: once, few, many, or a class for an expanded clone.

TRBJ2-3,NA,TRBV10-3,NA,CAISRGQVTDTQYF,TGTGCCATCAGTCGGGGCCAGGTCACAGATACGCAGTATTTT
TRBJ1-6,NA,TRBV30,NA,CAWSVRQGNSPLHF,TGTGCCTGGAGTGTACGTCAAGGGAATTCACCCCTCCACTTT
TRBJ1-3,few,TRBV6-1,NA,CASSDRGGGNTIYF,TGTGCCAGCAGTGACAGGGGAGGTGGAAACACCATATATTTT
TRBJ2-2,NA,TRBV6-1,TRBD2,CASSLRGLAFNTGELFF,TGTGCCAGCAGCCTACGAGGACTAGCCTTCAACACCGGGGAGCTGTTTTTT
TRBJ1-2,NA,TRBV24-1,NA,CATSDPGGYTF,TGTGCCACCAGTGACCCGGGTGGCTACACCTTC
TRBJ1-4,NA,TRBV6-1,TRBD1,CASSEVGTGQLFF,TGTGCCAGCAGTGAAGTAGGGACAGGGCAACTGTTTTTT
TRBJ2-2,NA,TRBV27,TRBD2,CASSWGGVDGELFF,TGTGCCAGCAGTTGGGGGGGAGTGGACGGGGAGCTGTTTTTT
TRBJ2-1,once,TRBV7-2,NA,CASAQRNTNNEQFF,TGTGCCAGCGCCCAAAGGAATACCAACAATGAGCAGTTCTTC
TRBJ2-5,NA,TRBV4-1,TRBD2,CASSQPGLAGLETQYF,TGCGCCAGCAGCCAACCGGGACTAGCGGGATTGGAGACCCAGTACTTC
TRBJ2-4,NA,TRBV27,NA,CASSVLGVGLQYF,TGTGCCAGCAGTGTCTTGGGCGTGGGGCTTCAGTACTTC
TRBJ2-3,few,TRBV15,NA,CATSRAITTTDTQYF,TGTGCCACCAGCAGAGCCATTACTACCACAGATACGCAGTATTTT
TRBJ1-1,NA,TRBV6-1,NA,CASRTTGNTEAFF,TGTGCCAGCAGGACGACAGGGAACACTGAAGCTTTCTTT
TRBJ1-4,NA,TRBV15,NA,CATSSGLNEKLFF,TGTGCCACCAGCTCGGGCCTCAATGAAAAACTGTTTTTT
TRBJ2-3,medium-sized,TRBV6-1,TRBD2,CASTPTSGRPDTQYF,TGTGCCAGCACTCCGACTAGCGGGCGACCAGATACGCAGTATTTT
TRBJ2-5,NA,TRBV6-2/TRBV6-3,NA,CASRRPGQETQYF,TGTGCCAGCAGGCGACCCGGCCAAGAGACCCAGTACTTC
TRBJ2-5,few,TRBV12-3/TRBV12-4,NA,CASSLAQQETQYF,TGTGCCAGCAGCTTAGCTCAGCAAGAGACCCAGTACTTC
TRBJ2-2,few,TRBV6-1,NA,CASHIREKTGELFF,TGTGCCAGTCATATCCGGGAGAAGACCGGGGAGCTGTTTTTT
TRBJ2-5,NA,TRBV28,NA,CASSSNTGFQKGETQYF,TGTGCCAGCAGTTCTAATACAGGGTTTCAGAAGGGGGAGACCCAGTACTTC
TRBJ1-1,NA,TRBV7-2,NA,CASSLGGMNTEAFF,TGTGCCAGCAGCTTAGGTGGGATGAACACTGAAGCTTTCTTT
TRBJ2-7,NA,TRBV4-1,NA,CASSQLIAANEQYF,TGCGCCAGCAGCCAACTAATAGCGGCAAACGAGCAGTACTTC
TRBJ2-7,few,TRBV20-1,NA,CSAQRAAEQYF,TGCAGTGCTCAACGGGCGGCGGAGCAGTACTTC
TRBJ1-3,once,TRBV12-3/TRBV12-4,NA,CASSLYRRGLNRISGNTIYF,TGTGCCAGCAGTTTATACCGGCGGGGACTAAATCGGATCTCTGGAAACACCATATATTTT
TRBJ2-7,NA,TRBV12-3/TRBV12-4,TRBD1,CASSPTGGSYEQYF,TGTGCCAGCAGCCCGACAGGGGGCTCCTACGAGCAGTACTTC
TRBJ2-3,NA,TRBV20-1,TRBD1,CSARDTDRGRADTQYF,TGCAGTGCTAGAGATACCGACAGGGGTAGGGCAGATACGCAGTATTTT
TRBJ2-3,NA,TRBV7-9,NA,CASSLVHGGVEADTQYF,TGTGCCAGCAGCTTAGTTCATGGGGGAGTAGAGGCAGATACGCAGTATTTT
TRBJ2-5,NA,TRBV2,NA,CASGYSETQYF,TGTGCCAGCGGATATAGCGAGACCCAGTACTTC
TRBJ1-1,NA,TRBV12-3/TRBV12-4,TRBD1,CASSRFGQAEAFF,TGTGCCAGCAGCCGATTCGGACAGGCTGAAGCTTTCTTT
TRBJ2-2,few,TRBV2,NA,CASSPGYQAGELFF,TGTGCCAGCAGTCCTGGTTACCAGGCCGGGGAGCTGTTTTTT